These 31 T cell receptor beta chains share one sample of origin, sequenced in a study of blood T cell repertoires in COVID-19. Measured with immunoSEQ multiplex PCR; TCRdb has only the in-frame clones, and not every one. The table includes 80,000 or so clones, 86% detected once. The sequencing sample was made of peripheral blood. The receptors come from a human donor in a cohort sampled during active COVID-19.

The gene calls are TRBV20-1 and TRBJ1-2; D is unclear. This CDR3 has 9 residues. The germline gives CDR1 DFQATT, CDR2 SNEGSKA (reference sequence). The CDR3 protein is CRRLWGYTF. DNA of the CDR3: TGCAGGAGACTTTGGGGCTACACCTTC.

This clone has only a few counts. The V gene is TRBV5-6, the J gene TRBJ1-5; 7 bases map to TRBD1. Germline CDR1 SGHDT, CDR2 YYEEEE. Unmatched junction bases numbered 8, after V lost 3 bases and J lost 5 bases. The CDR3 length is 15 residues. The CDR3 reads CASSWGQGGDQPQHF. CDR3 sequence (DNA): TGTGCCAGCAGCTGGGGGCAGGGGGGCGATCAGCCCCAGCATTTT.

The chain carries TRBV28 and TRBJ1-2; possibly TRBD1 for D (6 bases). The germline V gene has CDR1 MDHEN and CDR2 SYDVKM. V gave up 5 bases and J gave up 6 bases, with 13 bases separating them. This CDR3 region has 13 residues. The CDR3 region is CASSLQGGDGYTF. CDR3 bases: TGTGCCAGCAGTCTACAGGGTGGGGATGGCTACACCTTC.

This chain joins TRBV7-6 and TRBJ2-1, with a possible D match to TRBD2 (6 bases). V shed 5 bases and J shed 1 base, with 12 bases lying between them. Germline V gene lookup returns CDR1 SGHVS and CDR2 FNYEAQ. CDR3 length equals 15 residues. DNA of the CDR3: TGTGCCAGCAGCGAACTCGGGAGTTCCTACAATGAGCAGTTCTTC. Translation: CASSELGSSYNEQFF.

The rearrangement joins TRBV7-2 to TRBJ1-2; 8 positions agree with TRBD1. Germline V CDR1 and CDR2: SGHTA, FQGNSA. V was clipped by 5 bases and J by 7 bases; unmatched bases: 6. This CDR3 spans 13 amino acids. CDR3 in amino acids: CASSNDRGGGYTF. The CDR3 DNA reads TGTGCCAGCAGCAACGACAGGGGAGGTGGCTACACCTTC.

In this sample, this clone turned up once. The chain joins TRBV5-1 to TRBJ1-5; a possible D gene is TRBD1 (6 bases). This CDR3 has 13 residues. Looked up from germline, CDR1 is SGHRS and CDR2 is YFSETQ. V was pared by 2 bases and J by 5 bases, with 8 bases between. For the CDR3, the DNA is TGCGCCAGCAGCTTTTCAGGGGATCAGCCCCAGCATTTT. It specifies CASSFSGDQPQHF.

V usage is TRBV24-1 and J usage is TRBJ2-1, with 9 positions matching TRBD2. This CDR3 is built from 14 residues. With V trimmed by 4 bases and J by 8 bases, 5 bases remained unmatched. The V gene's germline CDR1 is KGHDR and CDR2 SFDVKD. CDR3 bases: TGTGCCACCAGTGAGGCCGGGACTAGCTATGAGCAGTTCTTC. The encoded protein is CATSEAGTSYEQFF.

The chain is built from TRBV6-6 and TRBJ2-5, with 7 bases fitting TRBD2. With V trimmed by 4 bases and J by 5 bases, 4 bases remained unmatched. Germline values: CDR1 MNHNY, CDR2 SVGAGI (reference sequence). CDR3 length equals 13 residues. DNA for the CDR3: TGTGCCAGCAGTTTTCAACTAGCGGAGACCCAGTACTTC. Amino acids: CASSFQLAETQYF.

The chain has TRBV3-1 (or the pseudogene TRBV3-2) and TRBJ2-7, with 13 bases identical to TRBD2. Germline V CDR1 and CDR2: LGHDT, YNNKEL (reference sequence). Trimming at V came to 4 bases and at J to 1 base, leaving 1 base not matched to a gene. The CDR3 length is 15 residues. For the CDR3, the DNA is TGTGCCAGCAGCCCGGGACTAGCGGGGTCCTACGAGCAGTACTTC. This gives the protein CASSPGLAGSYEQYF.

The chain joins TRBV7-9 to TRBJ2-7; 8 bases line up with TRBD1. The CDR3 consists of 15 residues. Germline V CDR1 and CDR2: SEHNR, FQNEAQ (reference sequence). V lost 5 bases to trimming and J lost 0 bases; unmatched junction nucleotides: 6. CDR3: CASSQWDRSSYEQYF. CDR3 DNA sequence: TGTGCCAGCAGCCAATGGGACAGGAGCTCCTACGAGCAGTACTTC.

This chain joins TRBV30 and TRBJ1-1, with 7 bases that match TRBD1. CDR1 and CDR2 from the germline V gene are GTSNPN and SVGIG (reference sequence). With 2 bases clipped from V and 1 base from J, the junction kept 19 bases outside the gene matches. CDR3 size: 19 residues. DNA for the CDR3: TGTGCCTGGAGTCCTTGGACCGGGGACAGTGGAGGGGGGAACACTGAAGCTTTCTTT. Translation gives CAWSPWTGDSGGGNTEAFF.

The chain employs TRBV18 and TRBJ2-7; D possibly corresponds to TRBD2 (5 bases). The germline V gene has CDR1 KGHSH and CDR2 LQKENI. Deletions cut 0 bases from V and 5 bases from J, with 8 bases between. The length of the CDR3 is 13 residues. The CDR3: CASSPPSADEQYF. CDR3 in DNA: TGTGCCAGCTCACCACCTAGCGCCGACGAGCAGTACTTC.

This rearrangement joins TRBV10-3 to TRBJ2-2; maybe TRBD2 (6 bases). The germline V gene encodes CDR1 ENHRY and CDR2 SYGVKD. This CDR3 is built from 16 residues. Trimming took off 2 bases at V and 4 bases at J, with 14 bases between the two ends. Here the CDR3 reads CAISELGGSRTGELFF. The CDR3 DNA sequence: TGTGCCATCAGTGAGCTTGGAGGGAGTCGCACCGGGGAGCTGTTTTTT.

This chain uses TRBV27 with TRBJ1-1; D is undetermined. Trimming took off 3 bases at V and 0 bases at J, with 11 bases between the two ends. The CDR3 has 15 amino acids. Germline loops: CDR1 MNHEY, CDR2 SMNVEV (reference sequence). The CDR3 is CASSLRAALNTEAFF. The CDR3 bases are TGTGCCAGCAGTTTGCGGGCAGCCCTGAACACTGAAGCTTTCTTT.

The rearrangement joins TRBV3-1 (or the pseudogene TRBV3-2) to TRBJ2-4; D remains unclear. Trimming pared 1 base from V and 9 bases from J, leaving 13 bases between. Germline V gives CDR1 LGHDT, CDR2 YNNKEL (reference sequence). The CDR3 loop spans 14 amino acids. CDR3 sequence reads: CASSQVGAQTIQYF. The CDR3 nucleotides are TGTGCCAGCAGCCAAGTAGGAGCCCAAACCATTCAGTACTTC.

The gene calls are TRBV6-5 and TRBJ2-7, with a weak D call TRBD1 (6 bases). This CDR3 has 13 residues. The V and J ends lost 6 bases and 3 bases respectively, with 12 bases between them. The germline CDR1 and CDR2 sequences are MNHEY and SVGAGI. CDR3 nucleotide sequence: TGTGCCAGCAGGCCCAACAGGGTCTACGAGCAGTACTTC. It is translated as CASRPNRVYEQYF.

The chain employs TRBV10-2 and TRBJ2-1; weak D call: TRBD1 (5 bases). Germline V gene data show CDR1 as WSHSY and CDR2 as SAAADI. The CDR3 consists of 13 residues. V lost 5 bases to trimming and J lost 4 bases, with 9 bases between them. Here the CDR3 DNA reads TGCGCCAGCAGTACCGACAGTTACAATGAGCAGTTCTTC. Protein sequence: CASSTDSYNEQFF.

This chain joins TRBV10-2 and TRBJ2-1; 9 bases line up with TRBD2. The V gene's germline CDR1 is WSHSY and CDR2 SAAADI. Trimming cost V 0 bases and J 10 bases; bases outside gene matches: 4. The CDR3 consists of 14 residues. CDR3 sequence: CASSESSGRREQFF. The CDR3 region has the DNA TGCGCCAGCAGTGAGTCGAGCGGGAGGAGAGAGCAGTTCTTC.

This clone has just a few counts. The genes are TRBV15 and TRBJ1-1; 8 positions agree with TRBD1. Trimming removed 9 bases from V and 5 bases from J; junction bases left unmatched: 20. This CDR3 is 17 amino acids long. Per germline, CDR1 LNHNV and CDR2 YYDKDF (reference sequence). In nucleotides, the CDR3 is TGTGCCACGACAGCCGGGACAGGTTGGTTTTCGACAACTGAAGCTTTCTTT. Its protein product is CATTAGTGWFSTTEAFF.

CDR3 residues: CATSDLRGRAGGETQYF. In DNA, the CDR3 is TGTGCCACCAGTGATTTGCGCGGGCGGGCCGGGGGAGAGACCCAGTACTTC. V is TRBV24-1 and J is TRBJ2-5, with D tentatively TRBD2 (6 bases). Trimming took 0 bases from V and 4 from J, leaving 17 bases between them. There are 17 residues in the CDR3. In germline, CDR1 is KGHDR, CDR2 SFDVKD.

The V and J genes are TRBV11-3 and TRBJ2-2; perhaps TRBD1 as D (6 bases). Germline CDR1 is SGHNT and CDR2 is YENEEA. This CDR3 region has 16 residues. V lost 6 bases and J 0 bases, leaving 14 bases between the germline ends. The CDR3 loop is CASRRGRQTNTGELFF. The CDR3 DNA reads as TGTGCCAGCAGGAGGGGGAGACAGACGAACACCGGGGAGCTGTTTTTT.

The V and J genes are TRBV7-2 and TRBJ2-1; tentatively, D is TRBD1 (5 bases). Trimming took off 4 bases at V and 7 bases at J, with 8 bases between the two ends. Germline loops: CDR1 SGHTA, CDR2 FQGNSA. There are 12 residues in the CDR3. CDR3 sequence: CASSSRGNEQFF. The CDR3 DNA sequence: TGTGCCAGCAGCTCTAGGGGTAATGAGCAGTTCTTC.

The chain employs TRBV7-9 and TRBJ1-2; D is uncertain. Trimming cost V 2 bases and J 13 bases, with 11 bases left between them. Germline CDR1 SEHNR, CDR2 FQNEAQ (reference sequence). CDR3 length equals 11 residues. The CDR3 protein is CASSLKLLPTF. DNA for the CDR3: TGTGCCAGCAGCTTAAAACTACTCCCCACCTTC.

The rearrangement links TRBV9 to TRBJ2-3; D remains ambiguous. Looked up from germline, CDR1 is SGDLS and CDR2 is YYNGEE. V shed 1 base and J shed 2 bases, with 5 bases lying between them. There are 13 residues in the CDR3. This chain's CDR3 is CASSVYFTDTQYF. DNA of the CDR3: TGTGCCAGCAGCGTATATTTCACAGATACGCAGTATTTT. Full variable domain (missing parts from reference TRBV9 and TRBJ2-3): DSGVTQTPKHLITATGQRVTLRCSPRSGDLSVYWYQQSLDQGLQFLIQYYNGEERAKGNILERFSAQQFPDLHSELNLSSLELGDSALYFCASSVYFTDTQYFGPGTRLTVL.

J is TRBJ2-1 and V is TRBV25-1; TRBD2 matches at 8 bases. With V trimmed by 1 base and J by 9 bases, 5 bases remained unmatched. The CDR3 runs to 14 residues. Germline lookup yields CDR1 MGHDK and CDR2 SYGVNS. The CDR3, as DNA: TGTGCCAGCAGTGAATCGTCGGGGGGGAGTGAGCAGTTCTTC. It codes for CASSESSGGSEQFF.

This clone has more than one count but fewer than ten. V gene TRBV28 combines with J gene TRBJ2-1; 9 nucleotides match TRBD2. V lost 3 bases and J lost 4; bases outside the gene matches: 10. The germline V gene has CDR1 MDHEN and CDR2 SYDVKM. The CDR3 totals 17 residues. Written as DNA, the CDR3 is TGTGCCAGCAGTTTTGGGGAGGCGGGAGGGCCTTACAATGAGCAGTTCTTC. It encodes CASSFGEAGGPYNEQFF.

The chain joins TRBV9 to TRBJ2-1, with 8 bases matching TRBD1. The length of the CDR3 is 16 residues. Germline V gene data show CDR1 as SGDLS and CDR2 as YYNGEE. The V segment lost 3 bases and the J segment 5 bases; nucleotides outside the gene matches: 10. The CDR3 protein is CASSDSGQGPHNEQFF. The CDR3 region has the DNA TGTGCCAGCAGCGACTCAGGACAGGGACCTCACAATGAGCAGTTCTTC. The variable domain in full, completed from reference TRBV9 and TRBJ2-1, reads DSGVTQTPKHLITATGQRVTLRCSPRSGDLSVYWYQQSLDQGLQFLIQYYNGEERAKGNILERFSAQQFPDLHSELNLSSLELGDSALYFCASSDSGQGPHNEQFFGPGTRLTVL.

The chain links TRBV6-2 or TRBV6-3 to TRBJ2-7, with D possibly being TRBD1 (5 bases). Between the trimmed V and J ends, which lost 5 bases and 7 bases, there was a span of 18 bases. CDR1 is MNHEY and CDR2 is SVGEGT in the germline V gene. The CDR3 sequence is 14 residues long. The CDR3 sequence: CASSTTAAGYEQYF. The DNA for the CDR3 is TGTGCCAGCAGTACGACAGCAGCCGGCTATGAGCAGTACTTC.

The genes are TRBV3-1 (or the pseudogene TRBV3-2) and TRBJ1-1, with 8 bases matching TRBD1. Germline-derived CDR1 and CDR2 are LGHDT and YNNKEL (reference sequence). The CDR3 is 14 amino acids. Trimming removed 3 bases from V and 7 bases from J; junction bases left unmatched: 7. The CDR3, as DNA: TGTGCCAGCAGCCATTCAGGGGGCTTTAGTGAAGCTTTCTTT. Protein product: CASSHSGGFSEAFF.

This CDR3 is CASSEALSDSPLHF. CDR3 nucleotides: TGTGCCAGCAGTGAAGCCCTCAGCGATTCACCCCTCCACTTT. The chain combines TRBV6-1 with TRBJ1-6; D remains unclear. CDR3 length equals 14 residues. V lost 0 bases, J lost 8 bases, and 8 bases lay in between. CDR1 and CDR2 (germline): MNHNS, SASEGT.

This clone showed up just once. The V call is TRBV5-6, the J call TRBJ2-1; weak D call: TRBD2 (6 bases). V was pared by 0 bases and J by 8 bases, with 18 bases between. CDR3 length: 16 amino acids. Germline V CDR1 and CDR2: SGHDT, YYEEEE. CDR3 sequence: CASSLVVGGMRDEQFF. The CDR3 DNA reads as TGTGCCAGCAGCTTGGTGGTCGGGGGTATGCGCGATGAGCAGTTCTTC. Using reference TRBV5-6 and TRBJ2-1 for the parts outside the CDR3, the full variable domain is DAGVTQSPTHLIKTRGQQVTLRCSPKSGHDTVSWYQQALGQGPQFIFQYYEEEERQRGNFPDRFSGHQFPNYSSELNVNALLLGDSALYLCASSLVVGGMRDEQFFGPGTRLTVL.